The 26 T cell receptor beta chains below come from one sample, sequenced in a study of Ad26.COV2.S vaccination and SARS-CoV-2 variants. Libraries were prepared by immunoSEQ multiplex PCR; TCRdb keeps only in-frame clonotypes and omits some of them. The sample records hundreds of thousands of clones, roughly nine tenths being singletons. The treatment: about 20 received Ad26.COV2.S at low or high dose, single or two shots; 5 received placebo; per-sample allocation not given. Day 63 following the first vaccine or placebo injection was when the samples were taken. The material was peripheral blood, obtained in a trial of Ad26.COV2.S vaccine versus placebo. These receptors came from a person aged 18-60 years who received the Ad26.COV2.S COVID-19 vaccine or a placebo.

The chain uses TRBV12-1 and TRBJ2-7; the table's D call, TRBD1, has no DNA check behind it. TRBV12-1 constitutes a pseudogene. The CDR3 length is 14 residues. DNA for the CDR3: TGTGCCAGCGGTCCGGGACAGCACTCCTACGAGCAGTACTTC. It specifies CASGPGQHSYEQYF.

The rearrangement joins TRBV7-2 to TRBJ1-2; 7 bases are a match to TRBD1. The CDR3 spans 15 residues. Unmatched junction bases numbered 8, after V lost 4 bases and J lost 3 bases. Germline V CDR1 and CDR2: SGHTA, FQGNSA. CDR3 residues: CASSSDRAAYYGYTF. The CDR3 nucleotides are TGTGCCAGCAGCTCCGACAGGGCCGCCTACTATGGCTACACCTTC.

The chain recombines TRBV4-2 with TRBJ1-5; 10 bases are shared with TRBD1. The V gene's germline CDR1 is LGHNA and CDR2 YNFKEQ. The V and J ends lost 1 base and 5 bases, in that order; junction bases with no gene match: 5. CDR3 length: 16 residues. The CDR3 protein is CASSQGGQGKYQPQHF. The CDR3 nucleotides read TGTGCCAGCAGCCAAGGGGGACAGGGGAAGTATCAGCCCCAGCATTTT.

J is TRBJ2-7 and V is TRBV19, with 7 bases identical to TRBD1. Trimming at V came to 3 bases and at J to 1 base, leaving 6 bases not matched to a gene. Germline V lookup: CDR1 LNHDA, CDR2 SQIVND (reference sequence). The CDR3 is 15 residues long. The CDR3 sequence: CASSIGTEFSYEQYF. The CDR3 DNA reads as TGTGCCAGTAGTATTGGGACAGAGTTTTCCTACGAGCAGTACTTC.

The chain combines TRBV3-1 (or the pseudogene TRBV3-2) with TRBJ2-7; D not resolved. Germline loops: CDR1 LGHDT, CDR2 YNNKEL (reference sequence). The CDR3 runs 16 residues. V was clipped by 0 bases and J by 0 bases, with 12 bases between them. The CDR3 spells CASSQDRQTNSYEQYF. DNA for the CDR3: TGTGCCAGCAGCCAAGATCGCCAAACGAACTCCTACGAGCAGTACTTC.

This chain joins TRBV21-1 and TRBJ2-1; the table names TRBD2, a call not compared with the DNA. TRBV21-1 is a documented pseudogene. This CDR3 comprises 17 residues. The CDR3 loop is CASSKGYRGGDYNEQFF. In DNA, the CDR3 is TGTGCCAGCAGCAAGGGCTACCGGGGAGGGGACTACAATGAGCAGTTCTTC.

This chain uses TRBV11-2 with TRBJ2-7; D is undetermined. Germline CDR1 is SGHAT and CDR2 is FQNNGV. V was shortened by 5 bases and J by 5 bases, with 7 bases between the two germline ends. The CDR3 is 11 residues long. The CDR3 coding sequence is TGTGCCAGCAGCCAATTCGACGAGCAGTACTTC. Residues: CASSQFDEQYF.

This chain joins TRBV30 and TRBJ2-7; the match to TRBD2 covers 14 bases. The CDR3 has 15 amino acids. With 0 bases clipped from V and 10 bases from J, the junction kept 8 bases outside the gene matches. Germline assignment: CDR1 GTSNPN and CDR2 SVGIG (reference sequence). CDR3 in DNA: TGTGCCTGGAGTGTGGGACTAGCGGGAGAATGGGACCAGTACTTC. Protein product: CAWSVGLAGEWDQYF.

In the case of this clone: This same CDR3 is encoded by further DNA sequences in the sample. The chain carries TRBV6-5 and TRBJ1-1; perhaps TRBD1 as D (5 bases). The CDR3 has 14 amino acids. Germline V lookup: CDR1 MNHEY, CDR2 SVGAGI. The V and J ends lost 0 bases and 1 base respectively, with 6 bases between them. DNA of the CDR3: TGTGCCAGCAGTTACTCGAGGGGGAACACTGAAGCTTTCTTT. Translation gives CASSYSRGNTEAFF.

The chain carries TRBV19 and TRBJ2-7; 9 bases line up with TRBD1. From germline, CDR1 is LNHDA and CDR2 SQIVND (reference sequence). This CDR3 is 15 amino acids long. The V and J ends lost 1 base and 3 bases, in that order; junction bases with no gene match: 4. CDR3 sequence reads: CASSIAGQGVYEQYF. For the CDR3, the DNA is TGTGCCAGTAGTATAGCGGGACAGGGAGTCTACGAGCAGTACTTC. Combining the CDR3 with reference TRBV19 and TRBJ2-7 gives the whole variable domain DGGITQSPKYLFRKEGQNVTLSCEQNLNHDAMYWYRQDPGQGLRLIYYSQIVNDFQKGDIAEGYSVSREKKESFPLTVTSAQKNPTAFYLCASSIAGQGVYEQYFGPGTRLTVT.

The J gene is TRBJ2-3, the V gene TRBV23-1; the D is unclear. TRBV23-1 falls under the ORF class, with uncertain function. Trimming removed 6 bases at V and 6 bases at J, with 7 bases between. There are 11 residues in the CDR3. Here the CDR3 DNA reads TGCGCCAGCAGGACTTGCGATACGCAGTATTTT. This codes for CASRTCDTQYF.

This sequence joins TRBV5-5 and TRBJ2-2; 9 bases are shared with TRBD1. The V segment lost 0 bases and the J segment 4 bases; nucleotides outside the gene matches: 7. This CDR3 contains 17 residues. Germline V gene lookup returns CDR1 SGHKS and CDR2 YYEKEE (reference sequence). For the CDR3, the DNA is TGTGCCAGCAGCTTGGAAACCGGGACAGGGAGCACCGGGGAGCTGTTTTTT. Residues: CASSLETGTGSTGELFF. The whole variable domain, remainder taken from reference TRBV5-5 and TRBJ2-2, is DAGVTQSPTHLIKTRGQQVTLRCSPISGHKSVSWYQQVLGQGPQFIFQYYEKEERGRGNFPDRFSARQFPNYSSELNVNALLLGDSALYLCASSLETGTGSTGELFFGEGSRLTVL.

The chain carries TRBV5-1 and TRBJ2-2; the D gene is possibly TRBD1 (6 bases). CDR1 and CDR2 from the germline V gene are SGHRS and YFSETQ. CDR3 size: 14 residues. Between the trimmed V and J ends, which lost 4 bases and 6 bases, there was a span of 13 bases. Here the CDR3 DNA reads TGCGCCAGCAGCACACAGGGTACACCCGGGGAGCTGTTTTTT. As protein: CASSTQGTPGELFF.

The gene calls are TRBV7-6 and TRBJ2-7; D is perhaps TRBD2 (6 bases). CDR1 and CDR2 (germline): SGHVS, FNYEAQ. This CDR3 has 17 residues. V dropped 2 bases and J dropped 2 bases, with 19 bases sitting between them. The CDR3 here is CASSLNFGGEGPYEQYF. CDR3 nucleotide sequence: TGTGCCAGCAGCTTAAACTTTGGAGGGGAAGGTCCCTACGAGCAGTACTTC.

The chain carries TRBV27 and TRBJ2-3; TRBD1 matches at 7 bases. Germline trimming cut 5 bases from V and 3 bases from J; bases unmatched to any gene: 5. Germline V lookup: CDR1 MNHEY, CDR2 SMNVEV (reference sequence). The CDR3 is made up of 14 amino acids. The CDR3 DNA is TGTGCCAGCAGTATAATACAGGGGACAGATACGCAGTATTTT. This gives the protein CASSIIQGTDTQYF.

In its sample, this clone was seen once. V is TRBV7-3 and J is TRBJ1-2, with D possibly being TRBD1 (5 bases). Germline lookup yields CDR1 SGHTA and CDR2 FQGTGA. V lost 6 bases to trimming and J lost 4 bases, with 12 bases between them. This CDR3 spans 13 amino acids. The CDR3 reads CASSPAGGYGYTF. CDR3 coding DNA: TGTGCCAGCAGTCCGGCTGGGGGCTATGGCTACACCTTC.

The J gene is TRBJ1-2, the V gene TRBV29-1; D remains ambiguous. CDR1 and CDR2 (germline): SQVTM, ANQGSEA. This CDR3 region has 12 residues. The V and J ends lost 6 bases and 8 bases respectively, with 16 bases between them. The CDR3 loop is CSVHPSIWGYTF. Here the CDR3 DNA reads TGCAGCGTCCATCCAAGTATCTGGGGCTACACCTTC.

The chain employs TRBV7-8 and TRBJ1-6; weak D call: TRBD1 (5 bases). The V gene lost 1 base and the J gene lost 6 bases, with 10 bases spanning the gap. Germline CDR1 SGHVS, CDR2 FQNEAQ. This CDR3 comprises 15 residues. The CDR3 loop is CASSLVGVGNSPLHF. The CDR3, as DNA: TGTGCCAGCAGCTTAGTGGGGGTAGGTAATTCACCCCTCCACTTT. The variable domain in full, with the rest retrieved from reference TRBV7-8 and TRBJ1-6, is GAGVSQSPRYKVAKRGQDVALRCDPISGHVSLFWYQQALGQGPEFLTYFQNEAQLDKSGLPSDRFFAERPEGSVSTLKIQRTQQEDSAVYLCASSLVGVGNSPLHFGNGTRLTVT.

V gene TRBV19 combines with J gene TRBJ1-1, with 11 positions matching TRBD1. The CDR3 runs 16 residues. Germline-derived CDR1 and CDR2 are LNHDA and SQIVND (reference sequence). J lost 3 bases, V lost 3 bases, and 6 bases had no gene match. DNA of the CDR3: TGTGCCAGTAGTATGCGGACAGGGGGCGCGTACACTGAAGCTTTCTTT. Its protein product is CASSMRTGGAYTEAFF.

This chain uses TRBV6-1 with TRBJ2-7; D is ambiguous. The length of the CDR3 is 15 residues. V was shortened by 1 base and J by 7 bases, with 17 bases between the two germline ends. CDR1 and CDR2 (germline): MNHNS, SASEGT. The CDR3 protein is CASSEGWARAVEQYF. CDR3 in DNA: TGTGCCAGCAGTGAAGGCTGGGCTCGGGCGGTAGAGCAGTACTTC.

The sample holds one count of this clone. The chain recombines TRBV6-2 or TRBV6-3 with TRBJ2-1; 12 bases match TRBD2. The CDR3 sequence is 16 residues long. The ends lost 1 base at V and 3 bases at J; junction bases unmatched: 1. Germline lookup yields CDR1 MNHEY and CDR2 SVGEGT. Written as DNA, the CDR3 is TGTGCCAGCAGTTACTGGACTAGCGGGGACTACAATGAGCAGTTCTTC. Translation gives CASSYWTSGDYNEQFF.

The rearrangement uses TRBV19 and TRBJ2-3; D unclear. Germline assignment: CDR1 LNHDA and CDR2 SQIVND (reference sequence). This CDR3 comprises 14 residues. V lost 6 bases and J 0 bases, leaving 10 bases between the germline ends. CDR3 coding DNA: TGTGCCAGTAGACCCATGGGTAGCACAGATACGCAGTATTTT. Translating gives CASRPMGSTDTQYF.

The chain uses TRBV12-3 or TRBV12-4 and TRBJ2-1; no definite D call. The CDR3 is 12 residues long. With 4 bases removed from V and 9 bases from J, the gap between germline ends came to 10 bases. The CDR3 DNA reads TGTGCCAGCAGTTATAGTGAGACTGAGCAGTTCTTC. It encodes CASSYSETEQFF.

This chain joins TRBV19 and TRBJ2-5; 11 nucleotides line up with TRBD2. The CDR3 runs 18 residues. The germline gives CDR1 LNHDA, CDR2 SQIVND (reference sequence). J was trimmed by 3 bases and V by 4 bases; bases with no gene match: 13. The DNA of the CDR3 is TGTGCCAGTAGTAGTCCACGCGGGACTAGCGGAATAAAAGAGACCCAGTACTTC. Its translation: CASSSPRGTSGIKETQYF.

The J gene is TRBJ1-2, the V gene TRBV7-9, with 10 bases fitting TRBD1. The CDR3 consists of 14 residues. Germline CDR1 reads SEHNR; CDR2 reads FQNEAQ (reference sequence). The V and J ends lost 5 bases and 7 bases, in that order; junction bases with no gene match: 7. CDR3: CASSVGQGGFGYTF. CDR3 bases: TGTGCCAGCAGCGTCGGACAGGGGGGATTTGGCTACACCTTC.

The chain carries TRBV5-5 and TRBJ2-7; D remains ambiguous. There are 14 residues in the CDR3. Germline-derived CDR1 and CDR2 are SGHKS and YYEKEE (reference sequence). V lost 2 bases to trimming and J lost 3 bases, with 12 bases between them. CDR3 amino acids: CASSLGSKVYEQYF. CDR3 bases: TGTGCCAGCAGCTTAGGCTCCAAGGTCTACGAGCAGTACTTC.